The rows below give T cell receptor beta chains drawn from one sample of a study of patients and donors after allogeneic stem cell transplantation. TCRdb processed the RT-PCR reads anew with MiXCR; each CDR3 protein has one entry. The sample holds about a million distinct CDR3 sequences; more than 15% are singletons and the top ten take about 6%. What was sequenced was blood, either unsorted or a sorted T cell fraction (not recorded which). All receptors come from a human donor who was either an allogeneic HSCT recipient or a stem cell or donor lymphocyte infusion donor (not recorded which). It is not recorded whose cells these are; they may come from a transplant donor. CDR3s include the opening cysteine and the closing phenylalanine or tryptophan. A D gene is named only where the DNA matches it firmly. Part of the rows lack a size; the others show once, few, many or a class for expanded clones.

clone size: .; J gene: TRBJ2-1; D gene: .; V gene: TRBV7-3; CDR3 DNA: TGTGCCAGCAGCTTAAAGGGGGATGAGGAATCGAAGCAGTTCTTC; CDR3 protein: CASSLKGDEESKQFF
clone size: .; J gene: TRBJ2-7; D gene: .; V gene: TRBV25-1; CDR3 DNA: TGTGCCAGCAGTGAGGGCTACTTCCACTACGAGCAGTACTTC; CDR3 protein: CASSEGYFHYEQYF
clone size: .; J gene: TRBJ2-1; D gene: TRBD1; V gene: TRBV12-3/TRBV12-4; CDR3 DNA: TGTGCCAGCAGTTCCCTTGGGACAGCAGCCTACAATGAGCAGTTCTTC; CDR3 protein: CASSSLGTAAYNEQFF
clone size: .; J gene: TRBJ1-1; D gene: .; V gene: TRBV6-1; CDR3 DNA: TGTGCCAGCAGTGAACGAAACGGGGCTTTCTTT; CDR3 protein: CASSERNGAFF
clone size: many; J gene: TRBJ1-5; D gene: TRBD1; V gene: TRBV6-5; CDR3 DNA: TGTGCCAGTAGACAGGGAAGTCAGCCCCAGCATTTT; CDR3 protein: CASRQGSQPQHF
clone size: many; J gene: TRBJ2-1; D gene: TRBD1; V gene: TRBV9; CDR3 DNA: TGTGCCAGCAGCGGAGGGGGCGAGCAGTTCTTC; CDR3 protein: CASSGGGEQFF
clone size: few; J gene: TRBJ1-5; D gene: .; V gene: TRBV5-1; CDR3 DNA: TGCGCCAGCAGCTTTAGGGTAGGGGATCAGCCCCAGCATTTT; CDR3 protein: CASSFRVGDQPQHF
clone size: few; J gene: TRBJ2-1; D gene: .; V gene: TRBV5-1; CDR3 DNA: TGCGCCAGCAGCGTGGAGGAGGGAGCGCCTCATGGGGCCTACAATGAGCAGTTCTTC; CDR3 protein: CASSVEEGAPHGAYNEQFF
clone size: .; J gene: TRBJ2-3; D gene: TRBD1; V gene: TRBV27; CDR3 DNA: TGTGCCAGCACGGCCCTAGGACAGGGGGCCTTAGATACGCAGTATTTT; CDR3 protein: CASTALGQGALDTQYF
clone size: .; J gene: TRBJ2-7; D gene: .; V gene: TRBV6-1; CDR3 DNA: TGTGCCAGCAGACCCCGACAGGAGGGGCGTTACTACGAGCAGTACTTC; CDR3 protein: CASRPRQEGRYYEQYF
clone size: .; J gene: TRBJ2-4; D gene: .; V gene: TRBV20-1; CDR3 DNA: TGCAGTGCTAGTACTGGGGGGAACATTCAGTACTTC; CDR3 protein: CSASTGGNIQYF
clone size: .; J gene: TRBJ2-5; D gene: .; V gene: TRBV7-8; CDR3 DNA: TGTGCCAGCAGGGTCCGGGGTGAGGAGACCCAGTACTTC; CDR3 protein: CASRVRGEETQYF
clone size: few; J gene: TRBJ1-2; D gene: TRBD1; V gene: TRBV13; CDR3 DNA: TGTGCCAGCAGCCCGAATCCCCGACAGGGAAACTATGGCTACACCTTC; CDR3 protein: CASSPNPRQGNYGYTF
clone size: many; J gene: TRBJ2-4; D gene: TRBD1; V gene: TRBV15; CDR3 DNA: TGTGCCACCAGCAGCCCGGGACAGATAGCCAAAAACATTCAGTACTTC; CDR3 protein: CATSSPGQIAKNIQYF
clone size: .; J gene: TRBJ2-2; D gene: .; V gene: TRBV24-1; CDR3 DNA: TGTGCCACCAGTGATCCCGGACATGCGGGGACCGGGGAGCTGTTTTTT; CDR3 protein: CATSDPGHAGTGELFF
clone size: few; J gene: TRBJ2-7; D gene: .; V gene: TRBV12-3/TRBV12-4; CDR3 DNA: TGTGCCAGCAGTCCGGGCTGGGGACGTTACGACAGATACGAGCAGTACTTC; CDR3 protein: CASSPGWGRYDRYEQYF
clone size: .; J gene: TRBJ2-1; D gene: TRBD2; V gene: TRBV15; CDR3 DNA: TGTGCCACCAGCGACCAGCGGGGGGTTTTGAATGAGCAGTTCTTC; CDR3 protein: CATSDQRGVLNEQFF
clone size: .; J gene: TRBJ2-5; D gene: TRBD1; V gene: TRBV12-3/TRBV12-4; CDR3 DNA: TGTGCCAGCAGTGACCCTACAGGGGCCCAGACCCAGTACTTC; CDR3 protein: CASSDPTGAQTQYF
clone size: few; J gene: TRBJ2-1; D gene: TRBD2; V gene: TRBV19; CDR3 DNA: TGTGCCAGTAGTATCGGGACTAGCGGGAGCCGATCCAATGAGCAGTTCTTC; CDR3 protein: CASSIGTSGSRSNEQFF
clone size: .; J gene: TRBJ2-7; D gene: .; V gene: TRBV7-2; CDR3 DNA: TGTGCCAGCAGCTTGCAGACAGCTTCCTACGAGCAGTACTTC; CDR3 protein: CASSLQTASYEQYF
clone size: few; J gene: TRBJ2-2; D gene: .; V gene: TRBV11-3; CDR3 DNA: TGTGCCAGCAGCTTAGATCCGGGACACCTGAACACCGGGGAGCTGTTTTTT; CDR3 protein: CASSLDPGHLNTGELFF
clone size: many; J gene: TRBJ2-2; D gene: .; V gene: TRBV5-1; CDR3 DNA: TGCGCCAGCAGCTGGGGACATAGGGACACCGGGGAGCTGTTTTTT; CDR3 protein: CASSWGHRDTGELFF
clone size: .; J gene: TRBJ1-1; D gene: .; V gene: TRBV15; CDR3 DNA: TGTGCCACCAGCAGAGAAGGCAGGGGAACTGAAGCTTTCTTT; CDR3 protein: CATSREGRGTEAFF
clone size: .; J gene: TRBJ2-2; D gene: TRBD2; V gene: TRBV6-2/TRBV6-3; CDR3 DNA: TGTGCCAGCAGCAGGAGCGGGGGAGTCGGGGAGCTGTTTTTT; CDR3 protein: CASSRSGGVGELFF
clone size: few; J gene: TRBJ1-6; D gene: .; V gene: TRBV24-1; CDR3 DNA: TGTGCCACCAGTGATTCAGGAAATTCACCCCTCCACTTT; CDR3 protein: CATSDSGNSPLHF
clone size: .; J gene: TRBJ1-1; D gene: .; V gene: TRBV6-6; CDR3 DNA: TGTGCCAGCAGTTACGGGGGAGGTACTGAAGCGGTCTTT; CDR3 protein: CASSYGGGTEAVF
clone size: .; J gene: TRBJ2-7; D gene: .; V gene: TRBV27; CDR3 DNA: TGTGCCAGCGGATGGGGCGGGAATACTTACGAGCAGTACTTC; CDR3 protein: CASGWGGNTYEQYF
clone size: .; J gene: TRBJ1-1; D gene: .; V gene: TRBV6-1; CDR3 DNA: TGTGCCAGCAGCATCCGGGTAGGGGCCACTGAAGCTTTCTTT; CDR3 protein: CASSIRVGATEAFF
clone size: .; J gene: TRBJ2-7; D gene: .; V gene: TRBV10-3; CDR3 DNA: TGTGCCATCAAGTGGGCTCCTAGCTCCTACGAGCAGTACTTC; CDR3 protein: CAIKWAPSSYEQYF
clone size: .; J gene: TRBJ1-5; D gene: .; V gene: TRBV9; CDR3 DNA: TGTGCCAGCAGCGTAGGTGGGGCGCCCAATCAGCCCCAGCATTTT; CDR3 protein: CASSVGGAPNQPQHF
clone size: many; J gene: TRBJ2-5; D gene: .; V gene: TRBV5-6; CDR3 DNA: TGTGCCAGGGGGTCTCAAGAGACCCAGTACTTC; CDR3 protein: CARGSQETQYF
clone size: .; J gene: TRBJ1-5; D gene: .; V gene: TRBV12-3/TRBV12-4; CDR3 DNA: TGTGCCAGCGCCCGGTTAGGCCAGCCCCAGCATTTT; CDR3 protein: CASARLGQPQHF
clone size: .; J gene: TRBJ1-5; D gene: .; V gene: TRBV2; CDR3 DNA: TGTGCCAGCAGCCACGCCCCGGGGATCAATCAGCCCCAGCATTTT; CDR3 protein: CASSHAPGINQPQHF
clone size: many; J gene: TRBJ2-7; D gene: TRBD1; V gene: TRBV12-3/TRBV12-4; CDR3 DNA: TGTGCCAGCAGTACACGACAGGGGATGAACTCCTACGAGCAGTACTTC; CDR3 protein: CASSTRQGMNSYEQYF
clone size: few; J gene: TRBJ2-1; D gene: .; V gene: TRBV10-3; CDR3 DNA: TGTGCCATCAGTGAAGACCGCTCGGGAAATGAGCAGTTCTTC; CDR3 protein: CAISEDRSGNEQFF
clone size: few; J gene: TRBJ2-3; D gene: .; V gene: TRBV20-1; CDR3 DNA: TGCAGTGCTAGAGATGCAGCAGATACGCAGTATTTT; CDR3 protein: CSARDAADTQYF
clone size: .; J gene: TRBJ2-2; D gene: .; V gene: TRBV6-5; CDR3 DNA: TGTGCCAGCAGTTACGGGCTCCCCGGGGCCACCGGGGAGCTGTTTTTT; CDR3 protein: CASSYGLPGATGELFF
clone size: .; J gene: TRBJ2-7; D gene: TRBD2; V gene: TRBV6-5; CDR3 DNA: TGTGCCAGCAGTTACGCGGGAGACGTCGACGAGCAGTACTTC; CDR3 protein: CASSYAGDVDEQYF
clone size: few; J gene: TRBJ1-3; D gene: TRBD1; V gene: TRBV4-3; CDR3 DNA: TGCGCCAGCAGCCAAGGCAGGGGGCTCGGAAACACCATATATTTT; CDR3 protein: CASSQGRGLGNTIYF
clone size: few; J gene: TRBJ2-1; D gene: .; V gene: TRBV29-1; CDR3 DNA: TGCAGCGTTGAGGTTGAGCAGTTCTTC; CDR3 protein: CSVEVEQFF
clone size: .; J gene: TRBJ1-1; D gene: .; V gene: TRBV5-1; CDR3 DNA: TGCGCCAGCTCCTATGGACAGCTGAACACTGAAGCTTTCTTT; CDR3 protein: CASSYGQLNTEAFF
clone size: many; J gene: TRBJ2-3; D gene: .; V gene: TRBV12-3/TRBV12-4; CDR3 DNA: TGTGCCAGCAGTTTTCGCCCAGATACGCAGTATTTT; CDR3 protein: CASSFRPDTQYF
clone size: few; J gene: TRBJ2-1; D gene: .; V gene: TRBV2; CDR3 DNA: TGTGCCAGCAGTAGGGGGACTGGGCCCAATGAGCAGTTCTTC; CDR3 protein: CASSRGTGPNEQFF
clone size: .; J gene: TRBJ2-1; D gene: .; V gene: TRBV20-1; CDR3 DNA: TGCAGTGCTAGTGGACCCCGGGATGAGCAGTTCTTC; CDR3 protein: CSASGPRDEQFF
clone size: few; J gene: TRBJ2-5; D gene: .; V gene: TRBV7-2; CDR3 DNA: TGTGCCAGCAGCTTAGGGGGCTTCCGAGAGACCCAGTACTTC; CDR3 protein: CASSLGGFRETQYF
clone size: many; J gene: TRBJ2-1; D gene: TRBD2; V gene: TRBV5-4; CDR3 DNA: TGTGCCAGCAGCTTGGGCGGGCTAGCGGGAATAGTGAGATACAATGAGCAGTTCTTC; CDR3 protein: CASSLGGLAGIVRYNEQFF
clone size: .; J gene: TRBJ1-2; D gene: TRBD1; V gene: TRBV29-1; CDR3 DNA: TGCAGCGTAACTGCCGGGACAGCTAACTATGGCTACACCTTC; CDR3 protein: CSVTAGTANYGYTF
clone size: many; J gene: TRBJ1-1; D gene: .; V gene: TRBV20-1; CDR3 DNA: TGCAGTGCTAGGGCCGGGACCCTGAACACTGAAGCTTTCTTT; CDR3 protein: CSARAGTLNTEAFF